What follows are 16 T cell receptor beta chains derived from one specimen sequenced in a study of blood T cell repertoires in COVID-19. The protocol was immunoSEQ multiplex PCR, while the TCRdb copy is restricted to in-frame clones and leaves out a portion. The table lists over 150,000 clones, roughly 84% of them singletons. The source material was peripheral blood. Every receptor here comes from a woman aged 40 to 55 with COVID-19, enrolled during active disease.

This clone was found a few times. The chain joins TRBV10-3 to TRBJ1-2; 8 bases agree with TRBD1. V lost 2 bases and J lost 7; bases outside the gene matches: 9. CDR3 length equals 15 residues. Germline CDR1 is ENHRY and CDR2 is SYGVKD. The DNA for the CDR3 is TGTGCCATCAGTGAGAGTCAGGGGGCGCTTGGTGGCTACACCTTC. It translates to CAISESQGALGGYTF.

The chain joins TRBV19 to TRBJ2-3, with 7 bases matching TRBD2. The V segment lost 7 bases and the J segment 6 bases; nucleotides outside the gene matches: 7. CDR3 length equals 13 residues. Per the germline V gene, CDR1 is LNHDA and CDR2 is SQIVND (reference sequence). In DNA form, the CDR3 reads TGTGCCAGTACGGTGGGAGGGTCGGATACGCAGTATTTT. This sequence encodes CASTVGGSDTQYF.

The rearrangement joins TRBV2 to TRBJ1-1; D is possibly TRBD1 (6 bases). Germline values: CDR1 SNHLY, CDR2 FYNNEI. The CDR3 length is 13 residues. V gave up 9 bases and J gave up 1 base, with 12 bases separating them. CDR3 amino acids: CASRQETNTEAFF. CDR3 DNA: TGTGCCAGTAGACAGGAGACGAACACTGAAGCTTTCTTT.

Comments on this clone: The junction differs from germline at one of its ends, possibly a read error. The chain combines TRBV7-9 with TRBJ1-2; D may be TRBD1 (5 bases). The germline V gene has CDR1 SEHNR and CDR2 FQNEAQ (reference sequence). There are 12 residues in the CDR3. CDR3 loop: CASSLGAQGVLF. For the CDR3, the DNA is TGTGCCAGCAGCTTGGGCGCCCAGGGCGTTCTCTTC. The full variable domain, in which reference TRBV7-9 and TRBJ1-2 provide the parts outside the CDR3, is DTGVSQNPRHKITKRGQNVTFRCDPISEHNRLYWYRQTLGQGPEFLTYFQNEAQLEKSRLLSDRFSAERPKGSFSTLEIQRTEQGDSAMYLCASSLGAQGVLFGSGTRLTVV.

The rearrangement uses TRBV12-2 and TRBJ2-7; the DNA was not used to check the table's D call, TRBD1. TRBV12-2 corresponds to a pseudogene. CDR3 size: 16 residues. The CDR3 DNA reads TGTGCAAGTCGCTTAATGGGACAGGCACCCCCCTACGAGCAGTACTTC. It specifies CASRLMGQAPPYEQYF.

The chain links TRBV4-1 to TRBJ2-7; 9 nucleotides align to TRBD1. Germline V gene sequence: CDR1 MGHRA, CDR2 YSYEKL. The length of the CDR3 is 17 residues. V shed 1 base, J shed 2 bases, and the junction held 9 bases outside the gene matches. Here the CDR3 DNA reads TGCGCCAGCAGCCAAGCACTCGGTGGGACAGGGACCTACGAGCAGTACTTC. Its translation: CASSQALGGTGTYEQYF.

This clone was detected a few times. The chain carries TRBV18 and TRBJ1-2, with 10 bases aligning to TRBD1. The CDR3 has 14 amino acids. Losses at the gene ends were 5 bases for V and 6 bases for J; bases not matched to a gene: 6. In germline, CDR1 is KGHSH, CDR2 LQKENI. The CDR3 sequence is CASSAGTGADGYTF. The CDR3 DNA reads TGTGCCAGCTCAGCCGGGACAGGGGCGGATGGCTACACCTTC.

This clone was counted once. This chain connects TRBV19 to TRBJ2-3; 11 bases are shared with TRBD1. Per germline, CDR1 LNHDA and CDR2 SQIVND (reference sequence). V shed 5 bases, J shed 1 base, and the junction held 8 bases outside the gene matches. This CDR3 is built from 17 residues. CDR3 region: CASSAGTGGVGTDTQYF. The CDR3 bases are TGTGCCAGTAGTGCCGGGACAGGGGGGGTGGGCACAGATACGCAGTATTTT. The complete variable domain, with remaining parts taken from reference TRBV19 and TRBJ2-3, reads DGGITQSPKYLFRKEGQNVTLSCEQNLNHDAMYWYRQDPGQGLRLIYYSQIVNDFQKGDIAEGYSVSREKKESFPLTVTSAQKNPTAFYLCASSAGTGGVGTDTQYFGPGTRLTVL.

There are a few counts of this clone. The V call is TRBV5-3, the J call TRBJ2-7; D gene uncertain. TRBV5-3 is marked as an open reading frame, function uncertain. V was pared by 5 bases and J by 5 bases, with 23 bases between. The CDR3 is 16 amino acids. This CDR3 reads CARSSPPSMRPHEQYF. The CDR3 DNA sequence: TGTGCCAGAAGTTCCCCGCCCTCTATGAGGCCCCACGAGCAGTACTTC.

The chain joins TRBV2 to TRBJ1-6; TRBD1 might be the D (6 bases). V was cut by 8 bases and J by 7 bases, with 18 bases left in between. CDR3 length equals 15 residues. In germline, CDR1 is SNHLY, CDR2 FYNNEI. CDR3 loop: CASRAWDTGNSPLHF. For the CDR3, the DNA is TGTGCCAGCCGAGCATGGGACACGGGAAATTCACCCCTCCACTTT.

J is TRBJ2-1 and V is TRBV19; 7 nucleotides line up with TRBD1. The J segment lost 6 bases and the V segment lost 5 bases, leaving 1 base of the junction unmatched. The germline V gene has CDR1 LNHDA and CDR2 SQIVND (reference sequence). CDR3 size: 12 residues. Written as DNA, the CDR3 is TGTGCCAGTAGTGACAGGGTCAATGAGCAGTTCTTC. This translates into CASSDRVNEQFF.

CDR3 sequence (DNA): TGTGCCAGCAGCCGCCAGGGGGCCGGCTCACCCCTCCACTTT. As protein: CASSRQGAGSPLHF. The chain employs TRBV16 and TRBJ1-6; 8 nucleotides match TRBD1. With 4 bases clipped from V and 10 bases from J, the junction kept 6 bases outside the gene matches. CDR3 size: 14 residues. From germline, CDR1 is KGHSY and CDR2 FQNENV.

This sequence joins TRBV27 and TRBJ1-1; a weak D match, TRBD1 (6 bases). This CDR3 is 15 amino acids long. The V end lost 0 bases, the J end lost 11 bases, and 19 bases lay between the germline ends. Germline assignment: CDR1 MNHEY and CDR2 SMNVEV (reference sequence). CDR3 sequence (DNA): TGTGCCAGCAGTTTATCGGTCACCACAGGGCCCGGGGCTTTCTTT. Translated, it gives CASSLSVTTGPGAFF.

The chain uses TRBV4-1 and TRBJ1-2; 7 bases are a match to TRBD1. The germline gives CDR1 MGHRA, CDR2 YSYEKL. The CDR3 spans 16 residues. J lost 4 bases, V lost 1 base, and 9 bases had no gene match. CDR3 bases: TGCGCCAGCAGCCAAGTCCCAGGGGGACTTGGCTATGGCTACACCTTC. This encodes CASSQVPGGLGYGYTF.

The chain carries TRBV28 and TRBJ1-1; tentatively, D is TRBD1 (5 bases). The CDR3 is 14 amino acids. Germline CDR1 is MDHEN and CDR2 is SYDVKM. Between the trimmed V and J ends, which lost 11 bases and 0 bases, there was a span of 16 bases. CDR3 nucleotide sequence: TGTGCCTCTCGGGGGGGAAACATGAACACTGAAGCTTTCTTT. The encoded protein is CASRGGNMNTEAFF.

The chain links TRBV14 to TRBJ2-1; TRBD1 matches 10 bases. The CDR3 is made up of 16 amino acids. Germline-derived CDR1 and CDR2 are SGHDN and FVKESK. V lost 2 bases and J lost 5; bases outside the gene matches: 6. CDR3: CASSQFAGQGNNEQFF. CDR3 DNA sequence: TGTGCCAGCAGCCAATTCGCGGGACAGGGGAACAATGAGCAGTTCTTC. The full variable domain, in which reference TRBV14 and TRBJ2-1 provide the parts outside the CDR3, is EAGVTQFPSHSVIEKGQTVTLRCDPISGHDNLYWYRRVMGKEIKFLLHFVKESKQDESGMPNNRFLAERTGGTYSTLKVQPAELEDSGVYFCASSQFAGQGNNEQFFGPGTRLTVL.